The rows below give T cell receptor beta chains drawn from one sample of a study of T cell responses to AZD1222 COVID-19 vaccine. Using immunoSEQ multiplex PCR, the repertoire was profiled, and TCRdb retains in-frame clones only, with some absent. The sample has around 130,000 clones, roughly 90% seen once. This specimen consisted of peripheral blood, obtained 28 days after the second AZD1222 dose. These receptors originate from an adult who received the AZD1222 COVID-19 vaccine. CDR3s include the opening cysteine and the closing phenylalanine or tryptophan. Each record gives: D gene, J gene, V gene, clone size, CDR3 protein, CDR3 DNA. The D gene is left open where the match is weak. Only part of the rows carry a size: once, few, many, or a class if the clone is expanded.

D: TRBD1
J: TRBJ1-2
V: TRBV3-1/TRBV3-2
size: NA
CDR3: CASSSGTGMNGYTF
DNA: TGTGCCAGCAGCTCCGGGACAGGGATGAATGGCTACACCTTC

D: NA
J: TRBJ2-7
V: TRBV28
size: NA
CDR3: CASSSPGSAYEQYF
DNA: TGTGCCAGCAGTTCGCCGGGGAGCGCCTACGAGCAGTACTTC

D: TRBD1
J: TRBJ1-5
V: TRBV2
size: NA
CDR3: CASSGQGRNQPQHF
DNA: TGTGCCAGCAGCGGACAGGGGCGGAATCAGCCCCAGCATTTT

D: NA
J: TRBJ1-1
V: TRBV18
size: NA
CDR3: CASSPRGETEAFF
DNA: TGTGCCAGCTCACCACGGGGGGAGACTGAAGCTTTCTTT

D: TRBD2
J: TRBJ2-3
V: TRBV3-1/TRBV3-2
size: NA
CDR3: CASSQTSGRASDTQYF
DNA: TGTGCCAGCAGCCAGACTAGCGGGAGGGCCTCAGATACGCAGTATTTT

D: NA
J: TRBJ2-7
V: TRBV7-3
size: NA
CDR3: CASSAVPSSYEQYF
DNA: TGTGCCAGCAGCGCGGTCCCCAGCTCCTACGAGCAGTACTTC

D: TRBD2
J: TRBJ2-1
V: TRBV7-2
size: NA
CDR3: CASSLAREDEQFF
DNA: TGTGCCAGCAGCTTAGCGCGGGAGGATGAGCAGTTCTTC

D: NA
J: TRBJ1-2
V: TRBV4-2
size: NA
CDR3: CASSQGRTNYGYTF
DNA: TGTGCCAGCAGCCAAGGGCGGACTAACTATGGCTACACCTTC

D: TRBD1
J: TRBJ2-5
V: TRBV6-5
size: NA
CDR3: CASSYQDRLLGETQYF
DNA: TGTGCCAGCAGTTACCAGGACAGGCTTTTGGGGGAGACCCAGTACTTC

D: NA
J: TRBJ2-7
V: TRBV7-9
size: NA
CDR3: CASSPSPDFPSYEQYF
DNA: TGTGCCAGCAGCCCTTCGCCAGATTTTCCCTCCTACGAGCAGTACTTC

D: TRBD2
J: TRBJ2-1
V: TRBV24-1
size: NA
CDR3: CATSGTGRDYNEQFF
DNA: TGTGCCACCAGTGGCACCGGGAGGGACTACAATGAGCAGTTCTTC

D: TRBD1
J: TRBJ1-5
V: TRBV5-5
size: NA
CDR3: CASSSGPGQRLNQPQHF
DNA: TGTGCCAGCAGCTCAGGGCCGGGACAGAGACTCAATCAGCCCCAGCATTTT

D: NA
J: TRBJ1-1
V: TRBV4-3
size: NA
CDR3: CASSQGLAAGTTEAFF
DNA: TGCGCCAGCAGCCAAGGGTTGGCTGCCGGGACCACTGAAGCTTTCTTT

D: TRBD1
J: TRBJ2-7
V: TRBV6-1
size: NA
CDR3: CASSERPTGGYEQYF
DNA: TGTGCCAGCAGTGAAAGGCCGACAGGGGGCTACGAGCAGTACTTC

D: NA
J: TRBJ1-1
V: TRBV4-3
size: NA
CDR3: CASSQDGGTEAFF
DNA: TGCGCCAGCAGCCAAGATGGAGGGACTGAAGCTTTCTTT

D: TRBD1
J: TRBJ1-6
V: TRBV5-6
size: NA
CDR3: CASSFWDRPNSPLHF
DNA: TGTGCCAGCAGCTTCTGGGACAGGCCTAATTCACCCCTCCACTTT

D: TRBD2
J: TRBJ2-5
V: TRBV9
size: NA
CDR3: CASSVGGRASETQYF
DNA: TGTGCCAGCAGCGTAGGTGGGAGGGCCTCGGAGACCCAGTACTTC

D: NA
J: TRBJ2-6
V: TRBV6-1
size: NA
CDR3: CASSDPSSGANVLTF
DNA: TGTGCCAGCAGTGATCCTAGCTCTGGGGCCAACGTCCTGACTTTC

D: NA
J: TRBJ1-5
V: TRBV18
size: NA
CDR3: CASSGERSNQPQHF
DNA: TGTGCCAGCTCAGGGGAGAGGAGCAATCAGCCCCAGCATTTT

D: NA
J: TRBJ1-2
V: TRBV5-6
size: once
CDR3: CASSPPEGTQGYTF
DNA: TGTGCCAGCAGCCCCCCAGAAGGGACGCAAGGCTACACCTTC

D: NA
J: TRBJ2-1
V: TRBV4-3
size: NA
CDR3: CASSQDKGGYNEQFF
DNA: TGCGCCAGCAGCCAAGATAAGGGCGGGTACAATGAGCAGTTCTTC

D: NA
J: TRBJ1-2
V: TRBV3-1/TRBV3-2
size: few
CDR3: CASSQDPRTGGYTF
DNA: TGTGCCAGCAGCCAAGACCCCCGGACGGGGGGCTACACCTTC

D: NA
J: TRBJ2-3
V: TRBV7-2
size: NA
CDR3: CASSSRVGAGTDTQYF
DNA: TGTGCCAGCAGCTCCCGGGTGGGGGCGGGCACAGATACGCAGTATTTT

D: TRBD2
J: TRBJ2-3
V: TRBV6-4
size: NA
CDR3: CASSDSVAGVDTQYF
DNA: TGTGCCAGCAGTGACTCAGTCGCGGGGGTAGATACGCAGTATTTT

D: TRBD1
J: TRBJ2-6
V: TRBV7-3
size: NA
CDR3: CASSLSGTGSLSGANVLTF
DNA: TGTGCCAGCAGCTTATCAGGGACAGGGTCTCTCTCTGGGGCCAACGTCCTGACTTTC

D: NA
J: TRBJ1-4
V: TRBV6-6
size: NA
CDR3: CASRPRFLGGNEKLFF
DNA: TGTGCCAGCAGACCCCGGTTCCTAGGAGGTAATGAAAAACTGTTTTTT

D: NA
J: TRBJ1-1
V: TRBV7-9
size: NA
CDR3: CASSPIGRISEAFF
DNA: TGTGCCAGCAGCCCAATTGGACGGATATCTGAAGCTTTCTTT

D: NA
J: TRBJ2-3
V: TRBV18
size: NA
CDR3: CASSPLVGSTDTQYF
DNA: TGTGCCAGCTCACCATTAGTGGGAAGCACAGATACGCAGTATTTT

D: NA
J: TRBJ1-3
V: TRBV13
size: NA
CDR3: CASSPDRTGNTIYF
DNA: TGTGCCAGCAGCCCCGACAGAACTGGAAACACCATATATTTT

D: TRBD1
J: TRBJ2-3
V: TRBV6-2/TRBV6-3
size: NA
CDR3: CASSQARTGLTDTQYF
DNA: TGTGCCAGCAGTCAAGCAAGGACAGGACTCACAGATACGCAGTATTTT

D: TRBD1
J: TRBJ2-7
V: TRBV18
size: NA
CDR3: CASSPQHGQGGEQYF
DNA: TGTGCCAGCTCACCACAGCATGGACAGGGAGGCGAGCAGTACTTC

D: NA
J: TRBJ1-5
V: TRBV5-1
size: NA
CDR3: CASSLAGDSHQPQHF
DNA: TGCGCCAGCAGCTTGGCCGGAGACAGCCATCAGCCCCAGCATTTT

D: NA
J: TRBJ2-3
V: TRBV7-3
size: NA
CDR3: CASSTRGTDTQYF
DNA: TGTGCCAGCAGCACCCGGGGGACAGATACGCAGTATTTT

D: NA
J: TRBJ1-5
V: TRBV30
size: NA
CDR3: CAWRSGDHMPQHF
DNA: TGTGCCTGGAGATCTGGGGACCACATGCCCCAGCATTTT

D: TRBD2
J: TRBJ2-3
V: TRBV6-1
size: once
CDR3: CASSVLSSGITDTQYF
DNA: TGTGCCAGCAGTGTGTTATCTAGCGGGATCACAGATACGCAGTATTTT

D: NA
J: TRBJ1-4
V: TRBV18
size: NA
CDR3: CASSPFEGEEKLFF
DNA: TGTGCCAGCTCACCCTTCGAGGGCGAAGAAAAACTGTTTTTT

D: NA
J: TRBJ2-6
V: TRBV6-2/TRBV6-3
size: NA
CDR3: CASCSSGANVLTF
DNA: TGTGCCAGCTGTTCATCTGGGGCCAACGTCCTGACTTTC

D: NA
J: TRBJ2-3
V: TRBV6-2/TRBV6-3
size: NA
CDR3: CASSNTRDTQYF
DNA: TGTGCCAGCAGTAATACTCGGGATACGCAGTATTTT

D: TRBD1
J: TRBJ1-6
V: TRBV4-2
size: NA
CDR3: CASSQEDRGSPLHF
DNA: TGTGCCAGCAGCCAAGAGGACAGGGGATCACCCCTCCACTTT

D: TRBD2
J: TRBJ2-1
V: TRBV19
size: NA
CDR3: CASSSGLAGNEQFF
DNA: TGTGCCAGTAGTAGCGGACTAGCGGGGAATGAGCAGTTCTTC

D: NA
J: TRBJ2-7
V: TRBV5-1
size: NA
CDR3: CASSLLGLSYEQYF
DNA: TGCGCCAGCAGCTTGCTGGGACTTTCCTACGAGCAGTACTTC

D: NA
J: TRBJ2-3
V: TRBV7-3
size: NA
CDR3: CASSLGTTDTQYF
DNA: TGTGCCAGCAGCTTAGGGACCACCGATACGCAGTATTTT

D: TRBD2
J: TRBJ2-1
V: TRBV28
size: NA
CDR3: CASRGRTSEIYNEQFF
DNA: TGTGCCAGCAGAGGACGGACTAGCGAGATTTACAATGAGCAGTTCTTC

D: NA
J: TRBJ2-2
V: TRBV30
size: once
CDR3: CAWSVASLNTGELFF
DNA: TGTGCCTGGAGTGTGGCATCTCTCAACACCGGGGAGCTGTTTTTT

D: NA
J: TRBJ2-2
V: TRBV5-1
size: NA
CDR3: CASSLGQHNTGELFF
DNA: TGCGCCAGCAGCTTGGGACAACATAACACCGGGGAGCTGTTTTTT

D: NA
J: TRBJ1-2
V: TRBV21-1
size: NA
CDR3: CATPEWVGYTF
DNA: TGTGCCACCCCGGAATGGGTAGGCTACACCTTC

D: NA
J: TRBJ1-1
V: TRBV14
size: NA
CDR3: CASSQKGGGRAFF
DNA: TGTGCCAGCAGCCAAAAGGGTGGAGGAAGAGCTTTCTTT

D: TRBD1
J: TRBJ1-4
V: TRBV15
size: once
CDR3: CATSRGQGAGEKLFF
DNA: TGTGCCACCAGCAGAGGACAGGGGGCAGGTGAAAAACTGTTTTTT

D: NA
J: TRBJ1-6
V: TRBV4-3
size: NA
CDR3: CASSQGQRAPLHF
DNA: TGCGCCAGCAGCCAAGGACAGAGGGCACCCCTCCACTTT

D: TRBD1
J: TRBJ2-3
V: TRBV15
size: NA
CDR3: CATSRSDRGSGDTQYF
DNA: TGTGCCACCAGCAGATCCGACAGGGGAAGCGGAGATACGCAGTATTTT

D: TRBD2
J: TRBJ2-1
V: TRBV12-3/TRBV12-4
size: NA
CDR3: CASSSGRLNEQFF
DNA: TGTGCCAGCAGCAGCGGGAGGCTCAATGAGCAGTTCTTC

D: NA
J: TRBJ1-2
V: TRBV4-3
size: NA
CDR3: CASSPTTGAMYGYTF
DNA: TGCGCCAGCAGCCCTACGACAGGAGCCATGTATGGCTACACCTTC

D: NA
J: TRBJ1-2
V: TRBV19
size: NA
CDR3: CASSSLGPRTF
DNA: TGTGCCAGTAGTAGCTTGGGCCCCAGGACCTTC

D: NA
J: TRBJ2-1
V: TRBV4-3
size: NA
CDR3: CASSLGGSGYNEQFF
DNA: TGCGCCAGCAGCCTCGGGGGTAGCGGCTACAATGAGCAGTTCTTC

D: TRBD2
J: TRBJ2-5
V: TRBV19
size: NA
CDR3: CASSIAGAETQYF
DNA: TGTGCCAGTAGTATTGCGGGAGCCGAGACCCAGTACTTC

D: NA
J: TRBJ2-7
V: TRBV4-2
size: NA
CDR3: CASSQGFSGAYEQYF
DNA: TGTGCCAGCAGCCAAGGATTTTCGGGAGCCTACGAGCAGTACTTC

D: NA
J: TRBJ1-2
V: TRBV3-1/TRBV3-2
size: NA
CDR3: CASSQDGQGYGYTF
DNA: TGTGCCAGCAGCCAAGACGGCCAGGGCTATGGCTACACCTTC

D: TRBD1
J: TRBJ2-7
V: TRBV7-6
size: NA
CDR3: CASSLSGTGSYEQYF
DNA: TGTGCCAGCAGCTTATCCGGGACAGGTTCCTACGAGCAGTACTTC

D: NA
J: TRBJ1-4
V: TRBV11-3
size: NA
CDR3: CASSLVVTGNEKLFF
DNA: TGTGCCAGCAGCTTAGTGGTAACAGGCAATGAAAAACTGTTTTTT

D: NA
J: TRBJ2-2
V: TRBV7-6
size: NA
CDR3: CASSSISSGTGELFF
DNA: TGTGCCAGCAGCTCCATTAGTAGCGGCACCGGGGAGCTGTTTTTT